This T cell receptor beta chain stems from a study of cytomegalovirus exposure and HLA in healthy donors. Comment on this clone: Its antigen is unknown.

Regarding the study as a whole: It was taken for granted in presence/absence analyses that sequencing depth across donors was roughly uniform. The investigators catalogued 150 or so TCR beta chains as cytomegalovirus-associated. Later genetic work tied a missense DCLRE1C variant to beta-chain V and J trimming.

PCR involved 60 Vbeta and 13 Jbeta primers. Data came from immunoSEQ multiplex PCR; TCRdb stores just in-frame clones and leaves some out. The data contain 180,000 or so clones, around 83% of them singletons. The CDR3 spans 17 residues. Germline V gives CDR1 LNHNV, CDR2 YYDKDF (reference sequence). Trimming cost V 2 bases and J 3 bases; bases outside gene matches: 7. The chain combines TRBV15 with TRBJ2-1, with 10 bases that match TRBD2. The source material was PBMCs. The clonotype comes from a woman aged 45-59 years in good health and CMV-seropositive. This CDR3 is CATSRPSGGAIYNEQFF. In DNA form, the CDR3 reads TGTGCCACCAGCAGACCGAGCGGGGGGGCAATCTACAATGAGCAGTTCTTC. The full variable domain, rest sourced from reference TRBV15 and TRBJ2-1, is DAMVIQNPRYQVTQFGKPVTLSCSQTLNHNVMYWYQQKSSQAPKLLFHYYDKDFNNEADTPDNFQSRRPNTSFCFLDIRSPGLGDTAMYLCATSRPSGGAIYNEQFFGPGTRLTVL.